This TCR beta chain stems from a study of blood T cell repertoires in COVID-19. The overall study: Some COVID-19 samples were acute and others convalescent; all came from the United States, Italy and Spain. From T cells, B-cell-depleted T cells, or PBMCs came the material, which was cDNA or gDNA.

Germline V CDR1 and CDR2: SGHRS, YFSETQ. V was cut by 2 bases and J by 0 bases, with 12 bases left in between. The CDR3 has 16 amino acids. The authors' processing: Quantification of nucleated cells was approximated via reference gene primer amplification. Only in-frame clones appear in the TCRdb table, and some are missing; sequencing was by immunoSEQ multiplex PCR. From that table come the V and J calls and clone size; the DNA was used to work out D and trimming. The table records 75,000 or so clones, 82% of them present only once. The chain uses TRBV5-1 and TRBJ1-3; D not certain. Sequenced material: peripheral blood. The receptor was derived from a man aged 60 to 75 with acute or convalescent COVID-19. The DNA for the CDR3 is TGCGCCAGCAGCTTTTCACCAGTTGGCTCTGGAAACACCATATATTTT. As protein: CASSFSPVGSGNTIYF.